The rows below give T cell receptor beta chains drawn from one sample of a study of OX40 agonist ivuxolimab in advanced cancers. Profiling relied on immunoSEQ multiplex PCR, and the TCRdb table lists in-frame clones only, not all of them. The table includes about 80,000 clones, around 86% detected once. Sequenced material: CD4+ or CD8+ T cells sorted from blood, taken in a trial of the OX40 agonist ivuxolimab. The receptors here all came from an adult with an advanced solid tumor such as melanoma, head and neck, liver or kidney cancer. Both conserved end residues are part of each CDR3. Each record gives: J gene, D gene, CDR3 length, V gene, clone size, CDR3 DNA, CDR3 protein. D genes are given only for firm matches. Size values are once, few and many counts, or a class for expanded clones, and some rows have none.

J: TRBJ1-1
D: .
length: 17
V: TRBV15
size: .
DNA: TGTGCCACCAGCAGAGGAGGGGGGCGAACCGTGAACACTGAAGCTTTCTTT
CDR3: CATSRGGGRTVNTEAFF

J: TRBJ2-7
D: TRBD2
length: 15
V: TRBV6-5
size: once
DNA: TGTGCCAGCAGTTACCTGGGACTAGCTGCTAACGAGCAGTACTTC
CDR3: CASSYLGLAANEQYF

J: TRBJ1-2
D: TRBD1
length: 17
V: TRBV30
size: .
DNA: TGTGCCTGGGGCTCTTCCGTGGACAGGGGGCAAATCTATGGCTACACCTTC
CDR3: CAWGSSVDRGQIYGYTF

J: TRBJ2-7
D: TRBD2
length: 14
V: TRBV28
size: .
DNA: TGTGCCAGCAGGACCCCTAGCGGGAGCTACGAGCAGTACTTC
CDR3: CASRTPSGSYEQYF

J: TRBJ2-1
D: .
length: 18
V: TRBV4-2
size: .
DNA: TGTGCCAGCAGCCAAGAAGTGCATCGGGCCGCAAGTGACAATGAGCAGTTCTTC
CDR3: CASSQEVHRAASDNEQFF

J: TRBJ1-1
D: .
length: 13
V: TRBV18
size: once
DNA: TGTGCCAGCTCACCGACGGGGGGCACTGAAGCTTTCTTT
CDR3: CASSPTGGTEAFF

J: TRBJ1-1
D: TRBD1
length: 13
V: TRBV11-2
size: .
DNA: TGTGCCAGCAGCTTGGGGATACAGGGGAAAGCTTTCTTT
CDR3: CASSLGIQGKAFF

J: TRBJ2-5
D: .
length: 12
V: TRBV7-9
size: .
DNA: TGTGCCAGCGAGGAGGGAGCAGAGACCCAGTACTTC
CDR3: CASEEGAETQYF

J: TRBJ2-2
D: .
length: 17
V: TRBV4-1
size: few
DNA: TGCGCCAGCAGCCAAGATCGGGCAGGGGCGCAAACCGGGGAGCTGTTTTTT
CDR3: CASSQDRAGAQTGELFF

J: TRBJ2-7
D: .
length: 14
V: TRBV5-4
size: .
DNA: TGTGCCAGCAGCGGCGGGACAGTCACCTACGAGCAGTACTTC
CDR3: CASSGGTVTYEQYF

J: TRBJ2-3
D: .
length: 16
V: TRBV11-1
size: once
DNA: TGTGCCAGCAGCTTAGGCACCCAGGGATTAGCAGATACGCAGTATTTT
CDR3: CASSLGTQGLADTQYF

J: TRBJ1-3
D: .
length: 14
V: TRBV9
size: .
DNA: TGTGCCAGCAGCCTCAGACACTCTGGAAACACCATATATTTT
CDR3: CASSLRHSGNTIYF

J: TRBJ1-1
D: .
length: 13
V: TRBV7-4
size: .
DNA: TGTGCCAGCAGCCTAAAAGAGGGGACTGAAGCTTTCTTT
CDR3: CASSLKEGTEAFF

J: TRBJ2-5
D: TRBD2
length: 15
V: TRBV5-1
size: .
DNA: TGCGCCAGCAGGAAGCTAGCGGGGGCCGAGGAGACCCAGTACTTC
CDR3: CASRKLAGAEETQYF

J: TRBJ2-5
D: .
length: 13
V: TRBV6-6
size: few
DNA: TGTGCCAGCAGTTTCTCAATTGGGGAGACCCAGTACTTC
CDR3: CASSFSIGETQYF

J: TRBJ2-3
D: .
length: 13
V: TRBV9
size: .
DNA: TGTGCCAGCAGCGTAGGGCCCGCAGATACGCAGTATTTT
CDR3: CASSVGPADTQYF

J: TRBJ1-1
D: .
length: 12
V: TRBV6-5
size: .
DNA: TGTGCCAGCAGAGAAGAGACAGATAAAGCTTTCTTT
CDR3: CASREETDKAFF

J: TRBJ2-5
D: .
length: 13
V: TRBV7-2
size: .
DNA: TGTGCCAGCAGCTGGGAAGCCCCAGAGACCCAGTACTTC
CDR3: CASSWEAPETQYF

J: TRBJ2-3
D: TRBD2
length: 16
V: TRBV19
size: once
DNA: TGTGCCAGTAGAATGGGGACTAGCGGTTTCCTGGATACGCAGTATTTT
CDR3: CASRMGTSGFLDTQYF

J: TRBJ1-5
D: TRBD1
length: 14
V: TRBV19
size: .
DNA: TGTGCCAGTCGGTGGACAGGGGGAGGCCAGCCCCAGCATTTT
CDR3: CASRWTGGGQPQHF

J: TRBJ2-1
D: .
length: 12
V: TRBV5-1
size: once
DNA: TGCGCCAGTGGTTCGGGGTACGATGAGCAGTTCTTC
CDR3: CASGSGYDEQFF

J: TRBJ2-7
D: .
length: 14
V: TRBV19
size: .
DNA: TGTGCCAGTAGTATAGGAGAGGGCGGCTACGAGCAGTACTTC
CDR3: CASSIGEGGYEQYF

J: TRBJ1-6
D: .
length: 12
V: TRBV5-1
size: .
DNA: TGCGCCAGCAATGAACCTAATTCACCCCTCCACTTT
CDR3: CASNEPNSPLHF

J: TRBJ1-5
D: .
length: 14
V: TRBV28
size: .
DNA: TGTGCCAGCAGTTTTAGGCCCGGAATCCTGCCCCAGCATTTT
CDR3: CASSFRPGILPQHF

J: TRBJ2-7
D: .
length: 14
V: TRBV10-2
size: .
DNA: TGCGCCAGCAGTTCCCTGTGGCAGTACTACGAGCAGTACTTC
CDR3: CASSSLWQYYEQYF

J: TRBJ2-4
D: .
length: 16
V: TRBV28
size: .
DNA: TGTGCCAGCCGCCTTTCAGAGGGAATAGCCAAAAACATTCAGTACTTC
CDR3: CASRLSEGIAKNIQYF

J: TRBJ2-5
D: .
length: 15
V: TRBV5-1
size: .
DNA: TGCGCCAGCAGCTTCTCGGGAAAAGGTCAAGAGACCCAGTACTTC
CDR3: CASSFSGKGQETQYF

J: TRBJ2-3
D: .
length: 13
V: TRBV4-3
size: once
DNA: TGCGCCAGCAGCCAATCTCCTAGTGATACGCAGTATTTT
CDR3: CASSQSPSDTQYF

J: TRBJ2-7
D: .
length: 15
V: TRBV7-9
size: .
DNA: TGTGCCAGCAGCTCGGACTGGGGGAACTCCTACGAGCAGTACTTC
CDR3: CASSSDWGNSYEQYF

J: TRBJ2-7
D: .
length: 12
V: TRBV30
size: .
DNA: TGTGCCTGGAGTGTAAACCGCTACGAGCAGTACTTC
CDR3: CAWSVNRYEQYF

J: TRBJ2-5
D: .
length: 13
V: TRBV5-6
size: .
DNA: TGTGCCAGCAGCCTATGGACGCAAGAGACCCAGTACTTC
CDR3: CASSLWTQETQYF

J: TRBJ2-3
D: .
length: 13
V: TRBV18
size: .
DNA: TGTGCCAGCTCACCGAACTCGCAGGATACGCAGTATTTT
CDR3: CASSPNSQDTQYF

J: TRBJ2-7
D: .
length: 15
V: TRBV9
size: .
DNA: TGTGCCAGCAGCGTAGGACACGTGGCTCAATACGAGCAGTACTTC
CDR3: CASSVGHVAQYEQYF

J: TRBJ2-3
D: .
length: 15
V: TRBV7-9
size: .
DNA: TGTGCCAGCAGCTTTGGGTTGGTGGACACAGATACGCAGTATTTT
CDR3: CASSFGLVDTDTQYF

J: TRBJ1-1
D: TRBD1
length: 13
V: TRBV11-2
size: .
DNA: TGTGCCAGCAGCACCACACGACAGGGAGAAGCTTTCTTT
CDR3: CASSTTRQGEAFF

J: TRBJ2-1
D: .
length: 11
V: TRBV4-3
size: .
DNA: TGCGCCAGCAGCCATCAGGGTGAGCAGTTCTTC
CDR3: CASSHQGEQFF

J: TRBJ1-2
D: .
length: 17
V: TRBV30
size: .
DNA: TGTGCCTGGAGTCATACGGCGGGGGCCACAGGATCCTATGGCTACACCTTC
CDR3: CAWSHTAGATGSYGYTF

J: TRBJ1-2
D: TRBD1
length: 14
V: TRBV27
size: .
DNA: TGTGCCAGCAGTTCCACACGACAGGGGTTTGGCTACACCTTC
CDR3: CASSSTRQGFGYTF

J: TRBJ2-2
D: TRBD1
length: 18
V: TRBV18
size: once
DNA: TGTGCCAGCTCACCCACCCTAGGCACAGGGGGAGACACCGGGGAGCTGTTTTTT
CDR3: CASSPTLGTGGDTGELFF

J: TRBJ1-2
D: .
length: 16
V: TRBV7-9
size: .
DNA: TGTGCCAGCACCCCTAAGGGGGGTACGCCTCTCTATGGCTACACCTTC
CDR3: CASTPKGGTPLYGYTF

J: TRBJ2-3
D: .
length: 15
V: TRBV6-5
size: .
DNA: TGTGCCAGCAGCCACCAGGGACGGGGCACAGATACGCAGTATTTT
CDR3: CASSHQGRGTDTQYF

J: TRBJ1-1
D: .
length: 14
V: TRBV19
size: .
DNA: TGTGCCAGTAGTATAGATGAGGAGAACACTGAAGCTTTCTTT
CDR3: CASSIDEENTEAFF

J: TRBJ2-2
D: TRBD1
length: 16
V: TRBV10-2
size: .
DNA: TGCGCCAGCAGTGGGGACAGGGGCCGGGACACCGGGGAGCTGTTTTTT
CDR3: CASSGDRGRDTGELFF

J: TRBJ2-5
D: TRBD2
length: 14
V: TRBV5-1
size: .
DNA: TGCGCCAGCAGACTAGCGGGAGGTTGGGAGACCCAGTACTTC
CDR3: CASRLAGGWETQYF

J: TRBJ1-2
D: .
length: 12
V: TRBV29-1
size: .
DNA: TGCAGCGTTGGGCAGCAGAACTATGGCTACACCTTC
CDR3: CSVGQQNYGYTF

J: TRBJ2-3
D: .
length: 14
V: TRBV9
size: .
DNA: TGTGCCAGCAGCCCCGACTCGGGCACAGATACGCAGTATTTT
CDR3: CASSPDSGTDTQYF

J: TRBJ1-6
D: .
length: 18
V: TRBV27
size: .
DNA: TGTGCCAGCAGTTCCTTGGGGTTGAGCCCCCGGGGTAATTCACCCCTCCACTTT
CDR3: CASSSLGLSPRGNSPLHF

J: TRBJ1-2
D: .
length: 16
V: TRBV28
size: .
DNA: TGTGCCAGCAGTTTGGTTTCAGGGACCCAGACTAATGGCTGCACCTTC
CDR3: CASSLVSGTQTNGCTF

J: TRBJ2-5
D: TRBD1
length: 18
V: TRBV7-2
size: .
DNA: TGTGCCAGCACCATAGGACCGGGACAGGGTATCTCGGGAGAGACCCAGTACTTC
CDR3: CASTIGPGQGISGETQYF

J: TRBJ2-7
D: TRBD1
length: 18
V: TRBV28
size: .
DNA: TGTGCCAGCAGTTCTTCTTCACCCGGGACAGGGACTTCCTACGAGCAGTACTTC
CDR3: CASSSSSPGTGTSYEQYF

J: TRBJ2-7
D: TRBD1
length: 14
V: TRBV29-1
size: .
DNA: TGCAGCGTTCGCGCGGGACAGGGTTCCTACGAGCAGTACTTC
CDR3: CSVRAGQGSYEQYF

J: TRBJ2-2
D: TRBD1
length: 17
V: TRBV28
size: .
DNA: TGTGCCAGCAGCTTTCCCCGACAGGGCCCGAACACCGGGGAGCTGTTTTTT
CDR3: CASSFPRQGPNTGELFF

J: TRBJ1-1
D: .
length: 12
V: TRBV30
size: .
DNA: TGTGCCTGGAAAGGGGCTTGGACTGAAGCTTTCTTT
CDR3: CAWKGAWTEAFF

J: TRBJ2-6
D: .
length: 16
V: TRBV5-1
size: .
DNA: TGCGCCAGCAGCTTAGGTAGGGGAGGTGGGGCCAACGTCCTGACTTTC
CDR3: CASSLGRGGGANVLTF

J: TRBJ2-3
D: .
length: 15
V: TRBV7-3
size: .
DNA: TGTGCCAGCAGCTTAGGGGGGCTTCCCACAGATACGCAGTATTTT
CDR3: CASSLGGLPTDTQYF

J: TRBJ2-5
D: TRBD1
length: 13
V: TRBV7-8
size: .
DNA: TGTGCCAGCAGCTTCAGGGGGCCAGAGACCCAGTACTTC
CDR3: CASSFRGPETQYF

J: TRBJ2-7
D: TRBD1
length: 15
V: TRBV11-2
size: .
DNA: TGTGCCAGCAGCTTAAGGGGGCCGAGCTCCTACGAGCAGTACTTC
CDR3: CASSLRGPSSYEQYF